This T cell receptor (beta chain) originates from a study of graft-versus-host responses after intestinal transplantation. Repertoires were generated with immunoSEQ multiplex PCR, while TCRdb's copy carries only in-frame clones and drops some. The sample comprises fewer than 8,500 clones, more than 85% of which are singletons, and around 2.3% rests with the top ten. Germline V CDR1 and CDR2: MGHRA, YSYEKL. The CDR3 length is 15 residues. The V gene end was trimmed by 3 bases and the J gene end by 5 bases; junction bases not matched to a gene: 4. Details on this clone: Its antigen is not known.

Study observations and caveats: The recipient marrow held GvH clones, and some of them showed up first in ileum or blood.

The chain carries TRBV4-1 and TRBJ1-1; TRBD1 aligns across 12 bases. The receptor comes from a human patient who received an intestinal transplant, so some T cells may come from the graft donor. The specimen comprised PBMCs, sampled 11 days after intestinal transplantation. The CDR3 DNA reads as TGCGCCAGCAGCCAGGGACAGGGGGCGAGTACTGAAGCTTTCTTT. Residues: CASSQGQGASTEAFF.